These 25 T cell receptor beta chains share one sample of origin, sequenced in a study of Graves' ophthalmopathy and Graves' hyperthyroidism. Amplification from RNA transcripts yielded the TCR beta CDR3 regions. Scientists carried out first-round RT-PCR using HTBI primers and then a second-round multiplex PCR. TCRdb fed the multiplex PCR reads into MiXCR, producing one record per CDR3 protein. The sample holds hundreds of thousands of distinct CDR3 sequences, approximately 39% seen once. The sequenced material came from peripheral blood. Receptor source: an adult man with Graves' ophthalmopathy.

The chain carries TRBV7-9 and TRBJ2-7; tentatively, D is TRBD1 (6 bases). The CDR3 loop spans 15 amino acids. Germline V CDR1 and CDR2: SEHNR, FQNEAQ (reference sequence). V was shortened by 7 bases and J by 6 bases, with 22 bases between the two germline ends. The CDR3 loop reads CASMVDAGVGREQYF. The CDR3 nucleotides read TGTGCCAGCATGGTAGACGCAGGGGTGGGCCGCGAGCAGTACTTC.

This clonotype was recorded a few times. This chain uses TRBV9 with TRBJ1-1, with unresolved D. CDR1 and CDR2 from the germline V gene are SGDLS and YYNGEE. V gave up 0 bases and J gave up 0 bases, with 12 bases separating them. The CDR3 contains 16 residues. In DNA form, the CDR3 reads TGTGCCAGCAGCGTAGGTCGGGGAACTATGAACACTGAAGCTTTCTTT. Translation gives CASSVGRGTMNTEAFF.

This clonotype was detected a few times. This sequence joins TRBV30 and TRBJ2-7; D perhaps matches TRBD1 (6 bases). The CDR3 runs 12 residues. Trimming pared 4 bases from V and 3 bases from J, leaving 10 bases between. CDR1 is GTSNPN, CDR2 SVGIG, per germline (reference sequence). The CDR3 bases are TGTGCCTGGATGGGCAGGGGCTACGAGCAGTACTTC. Amino acid sequence: CAWMGRGYEQYF.

This clonotype was counted at least ten times. This chain connects TRBV7-9 to TRBJ2-7, with 9 bases lining up with TRBD1. V gave up 5 bases and J gave up 5 bases; unmatched junction bases: 7. The CDR3 has 14 residues. Germline V gene data show CDR1 as SEHNR and CDR2 as FQNEAQ (reference sequence). The chain's CDR3 is CASSLDRGLNEQYF. Written as DNA, the CDR3 is TGTGCCAGCAGCCTGGACAGGGGACTCAACGAGCAGTACTTC. Full variable domain (outside the CDR3, taken from reference TRBV7-9 and TRBJ2-7): DTGVSQNPRHKITKRGQNVTFRCDPISEHNRLYWYRQTLGQGPEFLTYFQNEAQLEKSRLLSDRFSAERPKGSFSTLEIQRTEQGDSAMYLCASSLDRGLNEQYFGPGTRLTVT.

This clonotype was seen only once. The chain carries TRBV29-1 and TRBJ2-6, with 8 bases identical to TRBD1. The CDR3 is 18 residues long. From germline, CDR1 is SQVTM and CDR2 ANQGSEA. V lost 6 bases, J lost 0 bases, and 13 bases stayed unmatched. The CDR3 sequence is CSVDPGTGFYSGANVLTF. The CDR3, as DNA: TGCAGCGTCGACCCCGGGACAGGATTTTACTCTGGGGCCAACGTCCTGACTTTC.

Remarks on this clonotype: Because it lacks the conserved phenylalanine or tryptophan at the end, this CDR3 is likely a read error. No DNA is shown, since the ends of the CDR3 on it are uncertain; the CDR3 is the one TCRdb lists. The chain is built from TRBV19 and TRBJ2-7; the table names TRBD1, a call not compared with the DNA. Counting both end residues, the CDR3 totals 11 amino acids. In germline, CDR1 is LNHDA, CDR2 SQIVND (reference sequence). CDR3: CAWSDWDRLHL.

This sequence joins TRBV10-3 and TRBJ1-2, with D possibly being TRBD1 (5 bases). With 8 bases removed from V and 2 bases from J, the gap between germline ends came to 9 bases. This CDR3 region has 12 residues. CDR1 ENHRY and CDR2 SYGVKD come from the germline V gene. The CDR3 nucleotides are TGTGCCATCGGGACTCAAAACTATGGCTACACCTTC. Translation: CAIGTQNYGYTF.

The chain couples TRBV12-3 or TRBV12-4 to TRBJ2-6, with 8 positions matching TRBD2. CDR3 size: 18 residues. The J segment lost 0 bases and the V segment lost 5 bases, leaving 9 bases of the junction unmatched. The CDR3 coding sequence is TGTGCCAGCAGTGCTAGTCCGCGGGGGGTCTCTGGGGCCAACGTCCTGACTTTC. Residues: CASSASPRGVSGANVLTF.

A few counts support this clonotype. This chain joins TRBV15 and TRBJ2-1; D is ambiguous. Trimming left V 0 bases short and J 5 bases short, with 8 bases between. CDR1 and CDR2 (germline): LNHNV, YYDKDF (reference sequence). The CDR3 loop spans 14 amino acids. CDR3: CATSRERINNEQFF. The DNA of the CDR3 is TGTGCCACCAGCAGAGAGCGGATCAACAATGAGCAGTTCTTC.

This clonotype was recorded at least ten times. The chain combines TRBV12-3 or TRBV12-4 with TRBJ2-2, with D unresolved. The CDR3 has 11 amino acids. The ends were cut back, 4 bases at V and 6 bases at J, with 3 bases in the middle. The CDR3 here is CASSYPGELFF. CDR3 bases: TGTGCCAGCAGTTATCCCGGGGAGCTGTTTTTT.

This clonotype was counted between two and nine times. The gene calls are TRBV9 and TRBJ2-6, with 8 positions matching TRBD2. Germline CDR1 reads SGDLS; CDR2 reads YYNGEE. V lost 0 bases, J lost 2 bases, and 16 bases stayed unmatched. There are 21 residues in the CDR3. The CDR3 reads CASSVVGAGGAQSPGANVLTF. The CDR3 DNA follows: TGTGCCAGCAGCGTAGTGGGGGCGGGGGGCGCTCAATCCCCTGGGGCCAACGTCCTGACTTTC. The variable domain in full, completed from reference TRBV9 and TRBJ2-6, reads DSGVTQTPKHLITATGQRVTLRCSPRSGDLSVYWYQQSLDQGLQFLIQYYNGEERAKGNILERFSAQQFPDLHSELNLSSLELGDSALYFCASSVVGAGGAQSPGANVLTFGAGSRLTVL.

This clonotype has only a few counts. The CDR3: CASGLSSVAFF. The CDR3 DNA is TGTGCTAGTGGTTTGTCAAGCGTAGCTTTCTTT. The chain couples TRBV12-5 to TRBJ1-1, with D unclear. Trimming pared 2 bases from V and 10 bases from J, leaving 8 bases between. CDR3 length: 11 residues. Per germline, CDR1 LGHNT and CDR2 FRNRAP.

At least ten counts were recorded for this clonotype. The chain joins TRBV25-1 to TRBJ2-2; 9 bases fit TRBD1. The CDR3 has 16 residues. Trimming cost V 4 bases and J 1 base; bases outside gene matches: 4. Germline values: CDR1 MGHDK, CDR2 SYGVNS. The CDR3 DNA sequence: TGTGCCAGCAGTGTTTCGGGACAGGGGAACACCGGGGAGCTGTTTTTT. This codes for CASSVSGQGNTGELFF.

This clonotype occurred many times. The chain employs TRBV14 and TRBJ1-1; the D gene is possibly TRBD1 (5 bases). Deletions cut 0 bases from V and 5 bases from J, with 7 bases between. The CDR3 contains 13 residues. Germline CDR1 is SGHDN and CDR2 is FVKESK. Here the CDR3 reads CASSQDQGTEAFF. CDR3 coding DNA: TGTGCCAGCAGCCAAGATCAGGGAACTGAAGCTTTCTTT.

The table lists this clonotype with many counts. The V and J genes are TRBV5-1 and TRBJ2-5; D is unclear. Germline assignment: CDR1 SGHRS and CDR2 YFSETQ. V was trimmed by 4 bases and J by 0 bases, leaving 7 bases between them. The CDR3 consists of 13 residues. Written as DNA, the CDR3 is TGCGCCAGCAGCCTTAAGTACCAAGAGACCCAGTACTTC. It is translated as CASSLKYQETQYF.

This chain's CDR3 is CATSRVGQKKLANTGELFF. CDR3 DNA: TGTGCCACCAGCAGAGTAGGACAGAAAAAACTCGCGAACACCGGGGAGCTGTTTTTT. J is TRBJ2-2 and V is TRBV15; the D gene is possibly TRBD1 (6 bases). The CDR3 runs 19 residues. Germline assignment: CDR1 LNHNV and CDR2 YYDKDF (reference sequence). Deletions cut 1 base from V and 0 bases from J, with 18 bases between.

In this sample, this clonotype turned up many times. This chain connects TRBV29-1 to TRBJ1-2; maybe TRBD1 (5 bases). V lost 6 bases and J 1 base, leaving 12 bases between the germline ends. Germline V gene sequence: CDR1 SQVTM, CDR2 ANQGSEA. The length of the CDR3 is 13 residues. CDR3 bases: TGCAGCGTCGCGGGACCAGTTAACTATGGCTACACCTTC. This translates into CSVAGPVNYGYTF.

This clonotype was recorded a few times. The CDR3, as DNA: TGTGCCAGCAGTTACTCGATTCCCGGTGGGGCTGGCTGGGGGGAGGCTGGGGCCAACGTCCTGACTTTC. Translation: CASSYSIPGGAGWGEAGANVLTF. V gene TRBV6-1 combines with J gene TRBJ2-6; TRBD2 is a possible D gene (6 bases). This CDR3 is 23 amino acids long. CDR1 is MNHNS, CDR2 SASEGT, per germline. V was trimmed by 5 bases and J by 2 bases, leaving 34 bases between them.

The V call is TRBV10-3, the J call TRBJ2-7, with 10 positions matching TRBD1. Unmatched junction bases numbered 9, after V lost 6 bases and J lost 7 bases. The V gene's germline CDR1 is ENHRY and CDR2 SYGVKD. The CDR3 covers 14 residues. CDR3 in DNA: TGTGCCATCAGGGAGGGGACAGGGGACAAGGAGCAGTACTTC. Its translation: CAIREGTGDKEQYF.

This clonotype turned up a few times. The chain employs TRBV20-1 and TRBJ2-7; no firm D call. Germline V gene data show CDR1 as DFQATT and CDR2 as SNEGSKA (reference sequence). CDR3 size: 12 residues. V was trimmed by 3 bases and J by 1 base, leaving 7 bases between them. CDR3 bases: TGCAGTGCTAGCTCCATTTCCTACGAGCAGTACTTC. It yields the protein CSASSISYEQYF.

CDR3 sequence (DNA): TGTGCCAGCAGCAGTAGCGTAGGGCCAGCGGCCGGCTACACCTTC. Its protein is CASSSSVGPAAGYTF. The rearrangement uses TRBV9 and TRBJ1-2; D is unresolved. CDR1 SGDLS and CDR2 YYNGEE come from the germline V gene. Trimming stripped 4 bases from V and 8 bases from J, with 21 bases between. This CDR3 has 15 amino acids.

This chain connects TRBV25-1 to TRBJ1-1; 8 bases agree with TRBD1. The CDR3 is 16 amino acids. Looked up from germline, CDR1 is MGHDK and CDR2 is SYGVNS. V lost 2 bases and J lost 1; bases outside the gene matches: 6. The CDR3 bases are TGTGCCAGCAGTGAAACCAGGGGGCTAGAGAACACTGAAGCTTTCTTT. Protein sequence: CASSETRGLENTEAFF.

This clonotype turned up a few times. The chain has TRBV24-1 and TRBJ2-3; D ambiguous. CDR3 length: 12 amino acids. The V gene lost 5 bases and the J gene lost 2 bases, with 4 bases spanning the gap. Germline V gives CDR1 KGHDR, CDR2 SFDVKD. The CDR3 sequence: CATSGTTDTQYF. The CDR3 DNA is TGTGCCACCAGTGGTACCACAGATACGCAGTATTTT.

The chain recombines TRBV25-1 with TRBJ1-6; D perhaps matches TRBD1 (5 bases). Trimming left V 8 bases short and J 7 bases short, with 9 bases between. Germline V lookup: CDR1 MGHDK, CDR2 SYGVNS. This CDR3 has 12 residues. The CDR3 protein is CASRGANSPLHF. CDR3 nucleotide sequence: TGTGCCAGCCGAGGGGCGAATTCACCCCTCCACTTT.

This clonotype has just a few counts. The V and J genes are TRBV7-9 and TRBJ2-5; D is undetermined. Looked up from germline, CDR1 is SEHNR and CDR2 is FQNEAQ (reference sequence). This CDR3 region has 14 residues. V lost 5 bases and J 2 bases, leaving 12 bases between the germline ends. The CDR3 DNA reads TGTGCCAGCAGCCCTGGCGGAGCACAAGAGACCCAGTACTTC. It codes for CASSPGGAQETQYF.